The 10 T cell receptor beta chains below all came from one sample that was sequenced in a study of cytomegalovirus exposure and HLA in healthy donors. PCR amplification relied on 60 Vbeta primers (plus 13 Jbeta primers). Sequencing used immunoSEQ multiplex PCR; TCRdb keeps in-frame clones, though not all of them. The repertoire table contains around 97,000 clones. The sample consisted of PBMCs. The receptors stem from a man in his forties in good health and CMV-seronegative.

The chain has TRBV27 and TRBJ1-4; no firm D call. The length of the CDR3 is 15 residues. The germline V gene encodes CDR1 MNHEY and CDR2 SMNVEV (reference sequence). V gave up 3 bases and J gave up 10 bases, with 18 bases separating them. The CDR3 loop reads CASSFFPPAGGKLFF. CDR3 coding DNA: TGTGCCAGCAGTTTTTTTCCCCCGGCGGGTGGAAAACTGTTTTTT.

This chain links TRBV4-1 with TRBJ2-6; TRBD1 matches at 7 bases. Losses at the gene ends were 1 base for V and 0 bases for J; bases not matched to a gene: 12. The germline V gene encodes CDR1 MGHRA and CDR2 YSYEKL. This CDR3 comprises 20 residues. CDR3 sequence: CASSQGPEDRESSGANVLTF. DNA for the CDR3: TGCGCCAGCAGCCAAGGGCCGGAAGACAGGGAGAGCTCTGGGGCCAACGTCCTGACTTTC.

The J gene is TRBJ2-2, the V gene TRBV28; 7 positions agree with TRBD2. CDR1 MDHEN and CDR2 SYDVKM come from the germline V gene. V dropped 6 bases and J dropped 2; count of bases not matched to a gene: 6. The CDR3 loop spans 15 amino acids. The CDR3 DNA sequence: TGTGCCAGCAGACAAGCGGGACCCAACACCGGGGAGCTGTTTTTT. It encodes CASRQAGPNTGELFF.

This chain uses TRBV7-9 with TRBJ2-3; TRBD2 matches 8 bases. Germline assignment: CDR1 SEHNR and CDR2 FQNEAQ (reference sequence). The trim removed 6 bases at V and 2 bases at J, leaving 16 bases unmatched. The CDR3 is 18 residues long. DNA for the CDR3: TGTGCCAGCAGTAAGACTAGCGCGTTGCTTTGGGACACAGATACGCAGTATTTT. Translating it yields CASSKTSALLWDTDTQYF.

This chain uses TRBV2 with TRBJ1-1; D unresolved. The germline V gene encodes CDR1 SNHLY and CDR2 FYNNEI. CDR3 size: 12 residues. Trimming cost V 2 bases and J 4 bases, with 5 bases left between them. The CDR3 DNA reads as TGTGCCAGCAGTGAAAGCCCCACTGAAGCTTTCTTT. Its protein product is CASSESPTEAFF.

The CDR3 coding sequence is TGCGCCAGCAGCTTGAGGTCCAGGGGGCAGGGCTACACCTTC. Translating gives CASSLRSRGQGYTF. The V gene is TRBV5-1, the J gene TRBJ1-2, with 8 bases matching TRBD1. Trimming took 1 base from V and 8 from J; bases not matched to a gene: 7. Germline CDR1 reads SGHRS; CDR2 reads YFSETQ. The CDR3 length is 14 residues.

The CDR3 DNA is TGTGCCAGCTCACTCGGGACAGGGGAGATCTACGAGCAGTACTTC. This sequence encodes CASSLGTGEIYEQYF. V is TRBV18 and J is TRBJ2-7; 10 nucleotides line up with TRBD1. Trimming cost V 4 bases and J 3 bases; bases outside gene matches: 6. The CDR3 loop spans 15 amino acids. From germline, CDR1 is KGHSH and CDR2 LQKENI.

This sequence joins TRBV5-1 and TRBJ2-2; 11 positions match TRBD1. CDR1 and CDR2 (germline): SGHRS, YFSETQ. The CDR3 is made up of 15 amino acids. With 5 bases clipped from V and 5 bases from J, the junction kept 5 bases outside the gene matches. The CDR3: CASRIGQGATGELFF. CDR3 bases: TGCGCCAGCAGGATAGGACAGGGGGCTACCGGGGAGCTGTTTTTT.

The chain combines TRBV6-5 with TRBJ2-5; 7 nucleotides match TRBD2. The closer fit of TRBJ2-7 to the DNA end suggests the J call may be wrong. Germline V lookup: CDR1 MNHEY, CDR2 SVGAGI. CDR3 size: 15 residues. The CDR3: CASSFTSAGSYEQYF. The CDR3 DNA reads TGTGCCAGCAGTTTTACTAGCGCGGGGTCTTACGAGCAGTACTTC.

The V and J genes are TRBV30 and TRBJ2-6; TRBD1 matches 7 bases. Germline CDR1 and CDR2: GTSNPN and SVGIG (reference sequence). The CDR3 consists of 16 residues. V lost 4 bases to trimming and J lost 0 bases; unmatched junction nucleotides: 6. CDR3 sequence reads: CAWTGQEISGANVLTF. CDR3 sequence (DNA): TGTGCCTGGACCGGACAGGAAATCTCTGGGGCCAACGTCCTGACTTTC.